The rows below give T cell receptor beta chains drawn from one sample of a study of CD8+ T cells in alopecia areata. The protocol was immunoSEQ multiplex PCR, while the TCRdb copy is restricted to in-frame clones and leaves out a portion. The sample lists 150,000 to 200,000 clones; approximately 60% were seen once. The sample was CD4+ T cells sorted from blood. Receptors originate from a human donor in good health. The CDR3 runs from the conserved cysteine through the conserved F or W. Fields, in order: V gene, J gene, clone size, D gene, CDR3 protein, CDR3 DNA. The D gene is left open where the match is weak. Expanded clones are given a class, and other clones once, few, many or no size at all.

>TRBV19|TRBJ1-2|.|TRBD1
CASSPGRDRGYGYTF
TGTGCCAGTAGCCCCGGGCGGGACAGGGGCTATGGCTACACCTTC
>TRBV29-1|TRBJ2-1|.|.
CSVVAGGGPYGNEQFF
TGCAGCGTTGTGGCTGGTGGAGGCCCATACGGCAATGAGCAGTTCTTC
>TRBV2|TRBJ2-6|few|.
CASSEEAGSRANVLTF
TGTGCCAGCAGTGAGGAGGCAGGGTCGAGGGCCAACGTCCTGACTTTC
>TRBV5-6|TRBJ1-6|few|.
CASSPGYNSPLHF
TGTGCCAGCAGCCCCGGGTACAATTCACCCCTCCACTTT
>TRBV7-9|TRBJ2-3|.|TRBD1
CASSVGQVDSTDTQYF
TGTGCCAGCAGCGTTGGACAGGTGGATAGCACAGATACGCAGTATTTT
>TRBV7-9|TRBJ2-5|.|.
CASSLVPGKETQYF
TGTGCCAGCAGCTTAGTTCCAGGGAAAGAGACCCAGTACTTC
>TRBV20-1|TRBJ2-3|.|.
CSASPTSVKYF
TGCAGTGCTAGCCCGACTAGTGTCAAGTATTTT
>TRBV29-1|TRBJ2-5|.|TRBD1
CSVPRTGGMETQYF
TGCAGCGTCCCACGGACAGGGGGCATGGAGACCCAGTACTTC
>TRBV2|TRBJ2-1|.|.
CASWTVYNEQFF
TGTGCCAGCTGGACAGTATACAATGAGCAGTTCTTC
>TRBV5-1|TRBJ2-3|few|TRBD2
CASRRLAGGVTDTQYF
TGCGCCAGCAGGAGACTAGCGGGAGGAGTGACAGATACGCAGTATTTT
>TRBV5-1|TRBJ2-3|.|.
CASSLAGAASTDTQYF
TGCGCCAGCAGCTTGGCCGGGGCGGCAAGCACAGATACGCAGTATTTT
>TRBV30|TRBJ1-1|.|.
CAWQGTANTEAFF
TGTGCCTGGCAAGGGACCGCCAACACTGAAGCTTTCTTT
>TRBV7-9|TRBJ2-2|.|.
CASSLKQVEELFF
TGTGCCAGCAGCTTAAAGCAGGTGGAAGAGCTGTTTTTT
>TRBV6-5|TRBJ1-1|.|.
CASSAGARAFF
TGTGCCAGCAGTGCCGGGGCACGAGCTTTCTTT
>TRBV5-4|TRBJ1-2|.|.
CASRPKWVDYGYTF
TGTGCCAGCAGGCCAAAGTGGGTCGACTATGGCTACACCTTC
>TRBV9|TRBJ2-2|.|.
CASSVARDTGELFF
TGTGCCAGCAGCGTAGCTAGGGACACCGGGGAGCTGTTTTTT
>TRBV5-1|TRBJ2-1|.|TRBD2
CASSPEGTSGFREQFF
TGCGCCAGCAGCCCCGAGGGGACTAGCGGGTTTCGGGAGCAGTTCTTC
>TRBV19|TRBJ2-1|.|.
CASSPTPGLSYNEQFF
TGTGCCAGTAGTCCAACCCCAGGGTTGTCCTACAATGAGCAGTTCTTC
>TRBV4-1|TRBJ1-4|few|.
CASSQTPTGKEKLFF
TGCGCCAGCAGCCAAACCCCCACAGGGAAAGAAAAACTGTTTTTT
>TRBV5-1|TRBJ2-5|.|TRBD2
CASSPRGGSEETQYF
TGCGCCAGCAGCCCGCGGGGGGGCTCGGAAGAGACCCAGTACTTC
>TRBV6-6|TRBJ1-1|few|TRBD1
CASSYPTGGGTEAFF
TGTGCCAGCAGTTACCCTACAGGGGGAGGCACTGAAGCTTTCTTT
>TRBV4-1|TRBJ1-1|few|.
CASSQGRQGLMNTEAFF
TGCGCCAGCAGCCAAGGGAGGCAGGGTTTGATGAACACTGAAGCTTTCTTT
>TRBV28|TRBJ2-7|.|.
CASSSLRRTQATYEQYF
TGTGCCAGCAGCAGTTTAAGGCGCACCCAGGCTACCTACGAGCAGTACTTC
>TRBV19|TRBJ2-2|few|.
CASSPLWLDTGELFF
TGTGCCAGTAGTCCTCTCTGGCTGGACACCGGGGAGCTGTTTTTT
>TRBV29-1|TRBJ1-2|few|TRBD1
CSAGTGVPSYGYTF
TGCAGCGCCGGGACAGGGGTACCCAGCTATGGCTACACCTTC
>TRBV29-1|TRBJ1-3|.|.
CSVSLGDTIYF
TGCAGCGTCAGCCTTGGGGACACCATATATTTT
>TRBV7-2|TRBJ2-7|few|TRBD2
CASSSTGLGGAYEQYF
TGTGCCAGCAGCTCAACCGGACTAGGAGGGGCCTACGAGCAGTACTTC
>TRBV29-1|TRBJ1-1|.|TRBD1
CSVSGTGEAFF
TGCAGCGTTTCCGGGACAGGAGAAGCTTTCTTT
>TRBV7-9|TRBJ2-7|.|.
CASSLQGPGEQYF
TGTGCCAGCAGCTTACAGGGACCCGGCGAGCAGTACTTC
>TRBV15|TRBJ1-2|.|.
CATSRDNGRTYGYTF
TGTGCCACCAGCAGAGACAATGGTAGGACCTATGGCTACACCTTC
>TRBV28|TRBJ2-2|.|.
CASRMVPGELFF
TGTGCCAGCAGAATGGTGCCCGGGGAGCTGTTTTTT
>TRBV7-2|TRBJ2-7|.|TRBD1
CASRGASGTGGLEQYF
TGTGCCAGCAGAGGAGCATCCGGGACAGGGGGCCTCGAGCAGTACTTC
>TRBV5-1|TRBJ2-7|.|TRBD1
CASSEAGTAYEQYF
TGCGCCAGCAGCGAAGCCGGGACAGCGTACGAGCAGTACTTC
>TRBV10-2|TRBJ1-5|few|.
CASSEGNQPQHF
TGCGCCAGCAGTGAGGGCAATCAGCCCCAGCATTTT
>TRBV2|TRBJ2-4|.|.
CASSEGARIAKNIQYF
TGTGCCAGCAGTGAGGGGGCAAGAATAGCCAAAAACATTCAGTACTTC
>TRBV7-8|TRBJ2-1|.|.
CASSLTWGSGSSYNEQFF
TGTGCCAGCAGCTTGACTTGGGGTAGCGGCAGCTCCTACAATGAGCAGTTCTTC
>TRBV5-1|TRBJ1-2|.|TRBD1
CASSPGQPNNGYTF
TGCGCCAGCAGCCCGGGACAGCCCAATAATGGCTACACCTTC
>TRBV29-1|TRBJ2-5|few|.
CSVEGGDSVEETQYF
TGCAGCGTTGAGGGGGGAGACAGCGTAGAAGAGACCCAGTACTTC
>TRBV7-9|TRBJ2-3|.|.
CASARGTSTDTQYF
TGTGCCAGCGCTCGGGGTACTAGCACAGATACGCAGTATTTT
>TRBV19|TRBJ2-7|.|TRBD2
CASRLAGGTYEQYF
TGTGCCAGTAGACTAGCGGGAGGCACCTACGAGCAGTACTTC
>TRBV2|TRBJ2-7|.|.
CASKALYEQYF
TGTGCCAGCAAGGCCCTCTACGAGCAGTACTTC
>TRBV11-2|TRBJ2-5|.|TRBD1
CASSLALAGTAGQETQYF
TGTGCCAGCAGCTTAGCTCTAGCCGGGACAGCCGGCCAAGAGACCCAGTACTTC
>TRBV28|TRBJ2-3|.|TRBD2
CASSSTGTSPDTQYF
TGTGCCAGCAGTTCCACCGGGACTAGCCCAGATACGCAGTATTTT
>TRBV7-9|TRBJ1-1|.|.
CASSLALASQATNTEAFF
TGTGCCAGCAGCTTAGCTCTAGCGTCCCAGGCGACGAACACTGAAGCTTTCTTT